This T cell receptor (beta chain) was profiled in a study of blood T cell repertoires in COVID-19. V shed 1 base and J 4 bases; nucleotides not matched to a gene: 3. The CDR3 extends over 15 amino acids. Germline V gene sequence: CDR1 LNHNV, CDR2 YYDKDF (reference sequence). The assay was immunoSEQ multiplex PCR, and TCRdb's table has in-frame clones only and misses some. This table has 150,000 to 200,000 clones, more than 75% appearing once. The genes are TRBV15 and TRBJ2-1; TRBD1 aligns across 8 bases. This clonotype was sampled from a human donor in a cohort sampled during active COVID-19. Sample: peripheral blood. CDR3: CATSRGTGGYNEQFF. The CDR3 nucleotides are TGTGCCACCAGCAGAGGTACAGGGGGGTACAATGAGCAGTTCTTC.